These 9 T cell receptor beta chains share one sample of origin, sequenced in a study of blood T cell repertoires in COVID-19. The method was immunoSEQ multiplex PCR; TCRdb's version includes in-frame clones alone and lacks a portion of them. The sample has 300,000 to 350,000 clones; approximately 83% are singletons. The specimen was PBMCs or T cells enriched from blood (not recorded which). These receptors originate from a man in his thirties or forties who had recovered from COVID-19.

The chain links TRBV5-5 to TRBJ1-2, with D unclear. The CDR3 sequence is 16 residues long. Germline loops: CDR1 SGHKS, CDR2 YYEKEE (reference sequence). Between the trimmed V and J ends, which lost 4 bases and 0 bases, there was a span of 16 bases. The CDR3 spells CASSRTGSLANYGYTF. The CDR3 nucleotides read TGTGCCAGCAGCCGCACGGGGAGCCTAGCTAACTATGGCTACACCTTC.

This clone has only one observation. The rearrangement links TRBV2 to TRBJ1-1; 8 bases are a match to TRBD1. The CDR3 totals 16 residues. The V and J ends lost 7 bases and 0 bases, in that order; junction bases with no gene match: 10. From germline, CDR1 is SNHLY and CDR2 FYNNEI. The CDR3: CASKRTGTNMNTEAFF. The CDR3 region has the DNA TGTGCCAGCAAGAGGACAGGGACCAACATGAACACTGAAGCTTTCTTT.

The chain uses TRBV20-1 and TRBJ1-1; 7 positions agree with TRBD1. This CDR3 has 11 amino acids. V was pared by 6 bases and J by 7 bases, with 5 bases of the junction left unmatched. CDR1 is DFQATT, CDR2 SNEGSKA, per germline (reference sequence). The CDR3, as DNA: TGCAGTGCCACAGGGGCGTTTGAAGCTTTCTTT. Its translation is CSATGAFEAFF.

Only a few counts were recorded for this clone. The chain recombines TRBV9 with TRBJ1-6, with a tentative D call TRBD1 (5 bases). V lost 4 bases and J lost 10, with 12 bases in between. The CDR3 sequence is 13 residues long. The germline CDR1 and CDR2 sequences are SGDLS and YYNGEE. CDR3 sequence: CASSRDRYSPLHF. The DNA of the CDR3 is TGTGCCAGCAGCCGCGACAGATACTCACCCCTCCACTTT. Filled out from reference TRBV9 and TRBJ1-6, the complete variable domain reads DSGVTQTPKHLITATGQRVTLRCSPRSGDLSVYWYQQSLDQGLQFLIQYYNGEERAKGNILERFSAQQFPDLHSELNLSSLELGDSALYFCASSRDRYSPLHFGNGTRLTVT.

This clone appeared once. The chain employs TRBV6-5 and TRBJ2-7; the D is unclear. Germline V lookup: CDR1 MNHEY, CDR2 SVGAGI. Trimming took off 2 bases at V and 1 base at J, with 6 bases between the two ends. The CDR3 runs 13 residues. DNA for the CDR3: TGTGCCAGCAGTTACGACTTTTCCTACGAGCAGTACTTC. It specifies CASSYDFSYEQYF.

This chain uses TRBV5-4 with TRBJ2-1, with 8 bases aligning to TRBD2. This CDR3 is 15 amino acids long. Germline V CDR1 and CDR2: SGHNT, YYREEE (reference sequence). With V trimmed by 4 bases and J by 6 bases, 9 bases remained unmatched. CDR3 coding DNA: TGTGCCAGCAGCGTGCTAGCGGGCGGGGTCAATGAGCAGTTCTTC. Its translation: CASSVLAGGVNEQFF.

This chain links TRBV18 with TRBJ2-7, with 10 bases matching TRBD1. The CDR3 contains 13 residues. J lost 5 bases, V lost 3 bases, and 1 base had no gene match. The V gene's germline CDR1 is KGHSH and CDR2 LQKENI. CDR3 nucleotide sequence: TGTGCCAGCTCACCTGGACAGGGGGACGAGCAGTACTTC. Translated: CASSPGQGDEQYF.

The V and J genes are TRBV30 and TRBJ1-5; 9 nucleotides match TRBD1. The CDR3 covers 14 residues. The V and J ends lost 2 bases and 5 bases, in that order; junction bases with no gene match: 4. CDR1 is GTSNPN, CDR2 SVGIG, per germline (reference sequence). The CDR3 here is CAWSRDRADQPQHF. In nucleotides, the CDR3 is TGTGCCTGGAGTCGGGACAGGGCGGATCAGCCCCAGCATTTT.

The chain couples TRBV14 to TRBJ1-5; D possibly corresponds to TRBD1 (5 bases). The CDR3 sequence is 21 residues long. Germline CDR1 is SGHDN and CDR2 is FVKESK. V dropped 0 bases and J dropped 2 bases, with 26 bases sitting between them. The CDR3 protein is CASSQDSRGEVVESGNQPQHF. CDR3 DNA sequence: TGTGCCAGCAGCCAAGATTCTCGGGGGGAGGTTGTAGAATCCGGCAATCAGCCCCAGCATTTT.